This T cell receptor (beta chain) appears in the sequencing data of a study of blood T cell repertoires in COVID-19. Across the study: The United States, Italy and Spain provided the acute and convalescent COVID-19 samples.

The CDR3 consists of 17 residues. Per germline, CDR1 LNHDA and CDR2 SQIVND (reference sequence). J lost 7 bases, V lost 5 bases, and 12 bases had no gene match. Sequencing used immunoSEQ multiplex PCR; TCRdb keeps in-frame clones, though not all of them. Counted here are 250,000 or so clones, 80% to 90% occurring once; the ten biggest clones make up 4.7%. V is TRBV19 and J is TRBJ2-1; 12 bases map to TRBD2. Sequencing input: peripheral blood. The receptor was derived from a woman between 65 and 79 years old with acute or convalescent COVID-19. The CDR3 DNA reads TGTGCCAGTAGTTCGACTAGCGGGGGCCCCGGCGGGAATGAGCAGTTCTTC. It encodes CASSSTSGGPGGNEQFF.